Here is one TCR beta chain with its context. The data belong to a study of blood T cell repertoires in COVID-19. V dropped 8 bases and J dropped 7 bases, with 14 bases sitting between them. The CDR3 runs 12 residues. The germline CDR1 and CDR2 sequences are ENHRY and SYGVKD. In the original workflow: The authors estimated nucleated cell counts from reference gene primer amplification. Measured with immunoSEQ multiplex PCR; TCRdb has only the in-frame clones, and not every one. The V and J calls and clone size come from that table; D and trimming were worked out from the DNA. This table has roughly 150,000 clones, around four fifths appearing once.

This chain links TRBV10-3 with TRBJ1-2; maybe TRBD1 (6 bases). This TCR came from a woman aged 80 or older with COVID-19, enrolled during active disease. The specimen sequenced was peripheral blood. Here the CDR3 reads CAIQQGGGGYTF. The CDR3 DNA reads as TGTGCCATCCAACAGGGCGGTGGTGGCTACACCTTC.